This T cell receptor beta chain was documented in a study of blood T cell repertoires in COVID-19. The wider study: Researchers got acute and convalescent COVID-19 samples from the United States, Italy and Spain.

The CDR3 spans 14 residues. CDR1 SGHRS and CDR2 YFSETQ come from the germline V gene. Losses at the gene ends were 2 bases for V and 5 bases for J; bases not matched to a gene: 3. Repertoires were generated with immunoSEQ multiplex PCR, while TCRdb's copy carries only in-frame clones and drops some. The data show 200,000 to 250,000 clones, under 90% seen once. This clone appeared once. The sequenced sample consisted of peripheral blood. The receptor comes from an elderly woman with COVID-19, enrolled during active disease. The chain is built from TRBV5-1 and TRBJ2-5, with TRBD2 identical over 10 bases. The CDR3 loop reads CASSLNSGGETQYF. Written as DNA, the CDR3 is TGCGCCAGCAGCTTAAATAGCGGGGGGGAGACCCAGTACTTC.